The 19 T cell receptor beta chains below all came from one sample that was sequenced in a study of cytomegalovirus exposure and HLA in healthy donors. PCR involved 60 Vbeta and 13 Jbeta primers. The protocol was immunoSEQ multiplex PCR, while the TCRdb copy is restricted to in-frame clones and leaves out a portion. Among approximately 190,000 clones listed, more than 80% were seen once. The sequenced material came from PBMCs. These TCRs come from a woman aged 50 to 60 in good health and CMV-seropositive.

The chain recombines TRBV27 with TRBJ1-5; no definite D call. CDR3 length: 13 residues. V shed 5 bases and J shed 5 bases, with 10 bases lying between them. Germline V CDR1 and CDR2: MNHEY, SMNVEV (reference sequence). In DNA form, the CDR3 reads TGTGCCAGCAGTACCAGTATTTATCAGCCCCAGCATTTT. Translation: CASSTSIYQPQHF.

The chain employs TRBV9 and TRBJ2-2; a possible D gene is TRBD1 (6 bases). Between the trimmed V and J ends, which lost 0 bases and 1 base, there was a span of 10 bases. This CDR3 is built from 16 residues. Germline CDR1 SGDLS, CDR2 YYNGEE. The CDR3 here is CASSVGVTGNTGELFF. The CDR3 bases are TGTGCCAGCAGCGTAGGGGTGACAGGGAACACCGGGGAGCTGTTTTTT.

The chain combines TRBV6-6 with TRBJ1-2; D is unresolved. Per germline, CDR1 MNHNY and CDR2 SVGAGI (reference sequence). The CDR3 runs to 11 residues. The V and J ends lost 4 bases and 10 bases respectively, with 10 bases between them. This CDR3 reads CASSLAPHYTF. CDR3 DNA: TGTGCCAGCAGTTTGGCCCCTCACTACACCTTC.

This chain links TRBV5-1 with TRBJ2-3, with 9 bases identical to TRBD2. CDR3 size: 14 residues. Germline trimming cut 4 bases from V and 7 bases from J; bases unmatched to any gene: 7. CDR1 SGHRS and CDR2 YFSETQ come from the germline V gene. CDR3 sequence reads: CASSVAGGQNTQYF. CDR3 in DNA: TGCGCCAGCAGCGTTGCGGGGGGGCAGAATACGCAGTATTTT.

The table lists this clone with a few counts. The J gene is TRBJ1-2, the V gene TRBV6-5; D perhaps matches TRBD1 (5 bases). The CDR3 runs to 10 residues. The ends were cut back, 6 bases at V and 9 bases at J, with 8 bases in the middle. Germline V gene data show CDR1 as MNHEY and CDR2 as SVGAGI. The CDR3 here is CASRDTSYTF. CDR3 bases: TGTGCCAGCAGGGACACGAGCTACACCTTC.

The genes are TRBV29-1 and TRBJ1-4, with 7 bases identical to TRBD1. CDR3 length: 14 residues. Germline CDR1 and CDR2: SQVTM and ANQGSEA. J was trimmed by 7 bases and V by 2 bases; bases with no gene match: 7. CDR3: CSVETTGVAEKLFF. CDR3 sequence (DNA): TGCAGCGTTGAAACAACAGGGGTGGCTGAAAAACTGTTTTTT.

V gene TRBV9 combines with J gene TRBJ2-3; 7 positions agree with TRBD2. This CDR3 comprises 15 residues. The junction had 10 bases not matched to a gene; V was cut back by 4 bases and J by 5 bases. Germline lookup yields CDR1 SGDLS and CDR2 YYNGEE. The chain's CDR3 is CASSNGVAGRDTQYF. The CDR3 coding sequence is TGTGCCAGCAGCAACGGGGTAGCGGGTAGAGATACGCAGTATTTT. The variable domain in full, completed from reference TRBV9 and TRBJ2-3, reads DSGVTQTPKHLITATGQRVTLRCSPRSGDLSVYWYQQSLDQGLQFLIQYYNGEERAKGNILERFSAQQFPDLHSELNLSSLELGDSALYFCASSNGVAGRDTQYFGPGTRLTVL.

The chain employs TRBV7-3 and TRBJ2-1; 9 bases align to TRBD2. This CDR3 is 16 amino acids long. Germline V gene lookup returns CDR1 SGHTA and CDR2 FQGTGA. V shed 2 bases, J shed 5 bases, and the junction held 7 bases outside the gene matches. The CDR3 sequence: CASSLGASGENNEQFF. DNA of the CDR3: TGTGCCAGCAGCTTAGGCGCTAGCGGGGAGAACAATGAGCAGTTCTTC.

The gene calls are TRBV28 and TRBJ1-5; TRBD1 matches at 7 bases. V trimming: 4 bases; J trimming: 0 bases; junction bases outside the gene matches: 6. The CDR3 sequence is 16 residues long. CDR1 MDHEN and CDR2 SYDVKM come from the germline V gene. The CDR3 sequence is CASSSPGQISNQPQHF. DNA for the CDR3: TGTGCCAGCAGTTCTCCGGGACAGATTAGCAATCAGCCCCAGCATTTT. The whole variable domain, filled in from reference TRBV28 and TRBJ1-5, reads DVKVTQSSRYLVKRTGEKVFLECVQDMDHENMFWYRQDPGLGLRLIYFSYDVKMKEKGDIPEGYSVSREKKERFSLILESASTNQTSMYLCASSSPGQISNQPQHFGDGTRLSIL.

Here the CDR3 reads CAWSALTSGETDTQYF. The CDR3 coding sequence is TGTGCCTGGAGTGCTTTGACCAGCGGGGAAACAGATACGCAGTATTTT. The V and J genes are TRBV30 and TRBJ2-3; 7 nucleotides line up with TRBD2. J lost 3 bases, V lost 1 base, and 10 bases had no gene match. CDR3 length: 16 amino acids. CDR1 is GTSNPN, CDR2 SVGIG, per germline (reference sequence).

This chain connects TRBV4-1 to TRBJ1-2; TRBD1 aligns across 8 bases. Trimming at V came to 1 base and at J to 8 bases, leaving 6 bases not matched to a gene. CDR3 size: 14 residues. CDR1 MGHRA and CDR2 YSYEKL come from the germline V gene. The CDR3 here is CASSQGRTGQGYTF. The CDR3 region has the DNA TGCGCCAGCAGCCAAGGAAGGACAGGGCAGGGCTACACCTTC.

The chain links TRBV19 to TRBJ2-1; D gene uncertain. This CDR3 spans 13 amino acids. V was cut by 6 bases and J by 0 bases, with 6 bases left in between. Germline-derived CDR1 and CDR2 are LNHDA and SQIVND (reference sequence). The CDR3 sequence is CASSPSSYNEQFF. The CDR3 bases are TGTGCCAGTAGCCCGAGCTCCTACAATGAGCAGTTCTTC.

The rearrangement uses TRBV27 and TRBJ1-3; TRBD1 aligns across 7 bases. This CDR3 spans 15 amino acids. Germline V gives CDR1 MNHEY, CDR2 SMNVEV (reference sequence). With 4 bases clipped from V and 0 bases from J, the junction kept 3 bases outside the gene matches. The CDR3 DNA follows: TGTGCCAGCAGTTGGCGACAGGGCTCTGGAAACACCATATATTTT. As protein: CASSWRQGSGNTIYF.

The chain carries TRBV25-1 and TRBJ2-5; TRBD2 aligns across 10 bases. The V gene end was trimmed by 3 bases and the J gene end by 4 bases; junction bases not matched to a gene: 2. The V gene's germline CDR1 is MGHDK and CDR2 SYGVNS. The CDR3 is 14 amino acids. The CDR3 reads CASSDASGGETQYF. CDR3 sequence (DNA): TGTGCCAGCAGTGATGCTAGCGGGGGAGAGACCCAGTACTTC.

This sequence joins TRBV5-4 and TRBJ2-3, with D possibly matching TRBD2 (6 bases). Germline assignment: CDR1 SGHNT and CDR2 YYREEE (reference sequence). The CDR3 runs to 12 residues. Trimming shortened V by 7 bases and J by 5 bases, and 11 bases separated the two germline ends. The CDR3 is CASSGGGDTQYF. The CDR3, as DNA: TGTGCCAGCTCTGGGGGAGGAGATACGCAGTATTTT. The variable domain in full, with the rest retrieved from reference TRBV5-4 and TRBJ2-3, is ETGVTQSPTHLIKTRGQQVTLRCSSQSGHNTVSWYQQALGQGPQFIFQYYREEENGRGNFPPRFSGLQFPNYSSELNVNALELDDSALYLCASSGGGDTQYFGPGTRLTVL.

This chain connects TRBV5-8 to TRBJ2-2; the D is unclear. The V gene's germline CDR1 is SGHTS and CDR2 YDEGEE. This CDR3 comprises 14 residues. Trimming cost V 7 bases and J 0 bases, with 10 bases left between them. CDR3 residues: CASRLLTNTGELFF. The CDR3 DNA reads as TGTGCCAGCCGACTGCTTACGAACACCGGGGAGCTGTTTTTT.

The chain uses TRBV6-5 and TRBJ2-4, with D perhaps matching TRBD1 (6 bases). The CDR3 contains 14 residues. The V end lost 6 bases, the J end lost 9 bases, and 18 bases lay between the germline ends. Germline V gene lookup returns CDR1 MNHEY and CDR2 SVGAGI. The DNA of the CDR3 is TGTGCCAGCAGAACAGGGAATCGTTTTAGCATTCAGTACTTC. This codes for CASRTGNRFSIQYF.

The CDR3 is CASTFQGSGNTIYF. DNA of the CDR3: TGTGCCAGCACCTTCCAGGGTTCTGGAAACACCATATATTTT. This rearrangement joins TRBV2 to TRBJ1-3, with TRBD1 as a possible D gene (5 bases). The CDR3 contains 14 residues. Trimming removed 7 bases at V and 1 base at J, with 11 bases between. The V gene's germline CDR1 is SNHLY and CDR2 FYNNEI.

CDR3 in DNA: TGTGCCAGTAGTATAGATGGAGGTCAGCGGTCACCACCCCTCCACTTT. Its protein product is CASSIDGGQRSPPLHF. The V call is TRBV19, the J call TRBJ1-6; D is ambiguous. The CDR3 loop spans 16 amino acids. Germline V gene lookup returns CDR1 LNHDA and CDR2 SQIVND (reference sequence). Trimming removed 0 bases at V and 11 bases at J, with 17 bases between.